The present T cell receptor beta chain was sequenced within a study of control samples from healthy donors and cancer patients. There are 13 residues in the CDR3. Trimming took off 6 bases at V and 6 bases at J, with 12 bases between the two ends. CDR1 is MRHNA, CDR2 SNTAGT, per germline. Assay used: immunoSEQ multiplex PCR; TCRdb lists only in-frame clones, some missing. The sample yields approximately 79,000 clones, approximately 90% seen once. Specimen: blood. The rearrangement uses TRBV6-4 and TRBJ1-5; D is perhaps TRBD1 (6 bases). The sequence came from a man aged 50 to 60 in good health. The chain's CDR3 is CASSPTQGQPQHF. CDR3 sequence (DNA): TGTGCCAGCAGCCCCACACAGGGTCAGCCCCAGCATTTT.